This T cell receptor (beta chain) was found in a study of blood T cell repertoires in COVID-19. For the study at large: The cDNA or gDNA used as material had been derived from T cells, B-cell-depleted T cells, or PBMCs.

The CDR3 covers 14 residues. Trimming removed 2 bases from V and 6 bases from J, with 13 bases in between. Germline CDR1 and CDR2: LNHDA and SQIVND (reference sequence). Seattle researchers signed up patients amid active infection and tracked them longitudinally. The authors' processing: Estimated nucleated cell counts came from reference gene primer amplification. Assay: immunoSEQ multiplex PCR; the TCRdb copy retains only in-frame clones and omits some. V, J and clone size are taken as reported in that table, and D and trimming were inferred from the DNA itself. The data contain about 120,000 clones, 85% to 90% of them singletons.

The sample taken for sequencing was peripheral blood. This receptor was obtained from a woman aged 60-75 years with COVID-19, enrolled during active disease. The chain employs TRBV19 and TRBJ1-1; the D is unclear. This CDR3 reads CASSINRGPAEAFF. The CDR3 coding sequence is TGTGCCAGTAGTATAAATAGAGGGCCGGCTGAAGCTTTCTTT.